The 27 T cell receptor beta chains presented below share a single source sample, sequenced in a study of tissue T cells after allogeneic stem cell transplantation. Time point here: mouse harvest day 14 after allogeneic transplant. Tail vein injection delivered 10^7 T-cell-depleted bone marrow cells and 10^6 splenic CD5+ T cells. Assay used: immunoSEQ multiplex PCR; TCRdb lists only in-frame clones, some missing. The sample yields roughly 2,200 clones, roughly half seen once. Sequenced input: lymph node tissue. These receptors were obtained from a female BALB/c mouse given C57BL/6 T cells with graft-versus-host disease after an allogeneic hematopoietic cell transplant.

This clone was counted only a few times. Gene names denote mouse genes. The CDR3 end lies 1 residue beyond the end of the read and is filled in from the germline J gene. The chain combines TRBV17 with TRBJ1-3; TRBD1 matches 7 bases. Germline CDR1 and CDR2: MNHDT and YYDKIL. Trimming took 0 bases from V and 2 from J; bases not matched to a gene: 4. The CDR3 length is 16 residues. CDR3 DNA (partial): TGTGCTAGCAGTAGAGATGGGCAGGGGGCTGGAAATACGCTCTAT. This codes for CASSRDGQGAGNTLY. The whole CDR3 protein is CASSRDGQGAGNTLYF.

A few counts support this clone. The gene names here belong to mouse. The CDR3 goes on 1 residue after the read ends, and that part is filled in from the germline J gene. The chain carries TRBV19 and TRBJ2-2, with 10 bases that match TRBD2. Germline trimming cut 4 bases from V and 2 bases from J; bases unmatched to any gene: 2. The CDR3 spans 15 residues. Germline CDR1 and CDR2: FNHDT and SITEND (reference sequence). CDR3 DNA, as far as it was read: TGTGCCAGCAGTCCGGGACTGGGGAACACCGGGCAGCTCTAC. This encodes CASSPGLGNTGQLY. The full CDR3 is CASSPGLGNTGQLYF.

Sample share makes this clone large (0.1 to 1%). Gene labels here are mouse ones. The read ends 1 residue early relative to the CDR3; the germline J gene fills the gap. The V gene is TRBV16, the J gene TRBJ2-1; D uncertain. The CDR3 contains 13 residues. Trimming removed 5 bases at V and 0 bases at J, with 5 bases between. Germline CDR1 is SGHSA and CDR2 is FRNQAP. The sequenced part of the CDR3 DNA is TGTGCAAGCAGCCGACATAACTATGCTGAGCAGTTC. Its translation: CASSRHNYAEQF. The CDR3 in its entirety is CASSRHNYAEQFF.

A remark on this clone: The gene symbols are mouse symbols. The CDR3 end is not reached by the read, which stops 1 residue before it; the germline J gene fills it in. The chain carries TRBV1 and TRBJ1-6; TRBD1 agrees at 9 bases. TRBJ1-6 is an open reading frame whose function is uncertain. J lost 4 bases, V lost 2 bases, and 3 bases had no gene match. The germline V gene encodes CDR1 NSQYPW and CDR2 LRSPGD (reference sequence). The CDR3 runs 16 residues. Partial CDR3 DNA: TGCACCTGCAGTGCACGGGACAGGGTTTATAATTCGCCCCTCTAC. Its protein product is CTCSARDRVYNSPLY. The full CDR3 protein is CTCSARDRVYNSPLYF.

Note on this clone: Mouse gene names apply. The read terminates 1 residue before the CDR3 end, so the remaining end is supplied by the germline J gene. J is TRBJ2-5 and V is TRBV5, with D perhaps TRBD2 (7 bases). Germline V lookup: CDR1 LGHNA, CDR2 YNLKQL (reference sequence). V shed 3 bases and J shed 0 bases, with 13 bases lying between them. The CDR3 spans 16 residues. This chain's CDR3 is CASSQGLGANQDTQYF. The covered CDR3 bases are TGTGCCAGCAGCCAGGGCCTGGGGGCTAACCAAGACACCCAGTAC.

To note about this clone: Mouse gene names apply. The CDR3 end is not reached by the read, which stops 1 residue before it; the germline J gene fills it in. The chain recombines TRBV13-1 with TRBJ2-3; D perhaps matches TRBD2 (5 bases). CDR3 length: 14 amino acids. Germline V gives CDR1 NSHNY, CDR2 SYGAGN. V dropped 3 bases and J dropped 0 bases, with 8 bases sitting between them. The part of the CDR3 DNA that was read is TGTGCCAGCAGTGGGTGGACTAGTGCAGAAACGCTGTAT. This translates into CASSGWTSAETLY. The entire CDR3 reads CASSGWTSAETLYF.

Of note for this clone: The gene names given are mouse names. The DNA ends 1 residue before the CDR3 does, and the rest of the CDR3 is filled in from the germline J gene. The chain joins TRBV26 to TRBJ1-1; D gene uncertain. The germline V and J ends were trimmed by 4 bases and 0 bases, with 6 bases remaining between them. The CDR3 loop spans 13 amino acids. Per the germline V gene, CDR1 is KGHPV and CDR2 is FQNQEV (reference sequence). CDR3 DNA, as far as it was read: TGTGCCAGCAGTCCCACAGCAAACACAGAAGTCTTC. Amino acid sequence: CASSPTANTEVF. The entire CDR3 sequence reads CASSPTANTEVFF.

This clone was counted only a few times. The genes and germline here are from mouse. The observed sequence ends 1 residue before the CDR3 terminus, with the missing tail filled in from the germline J gene. V is TRBV5 and J is TRBJ2-1; D is perhaps TRBD1 (5 bases). Germline V gives CDR1 LGHNA, CDR2 YNLKQL (reference sequence). V dropped 0 bases and J dropped 2 bases, with 14 bases sitting between them. The CDR3 loop spans 17 amino acids. CDR3 DNA (partial): TGTGCCAGCAGCCAAGAAAGGAGAAGGGGATACTATGCTGAGCAGTTC. Its translation is CASSQERRRGYYAEQF. The CDR3, in full, reads CASSQERRRGYYAEQFF.

About this clone: The germline and genes are mouse ones. With the read ending 1 residue before the CDR3 end, the germline J gene is used to fill in that end. The rearrangement joins TRBV15 to TRBJ1-1; no clear D gene. The CDR3 is made up of 12 amino acids. V was trimmed by 5 bases and J by 0 bases, leaving 4 bases between them. Per germline, CDR1 SGHND and CDR2 FRSKSL. The sequenced part of the CDR3 DNA is TGTGCCAGCAGTCTAACAAACACAGAAGTCTTC. Translation gives CASSLTNTEVF. The entire CDR3 sequence reads CASSLTNTEVFF.

To note about this clone: Gene names and germline match the mouse. The CDR3 is cut off 1 residue early in the read; its end comes from the germline J gene. The chain employs TRBV5 and TRBJ2-3, with D uncertain. With 1 base removed from V and 0 bases from J, the gap between germline ends came to 5 bases. The length of the CDR3 is 14 residues. CDR1 is LGHNA, CDR2 YNLKQL, per germline (reference sequence). The CDR3 sequence: CASSQAGSAETLYF. Incomplete CDR3 DNA: TGTGCCAGCAGCCAAGCTGGTAGTGCAGAAACGCTGTAT.

As concerns this clone: The germline and genes are mouse ones. The CDR3 extends 1 residue past the end of the read, so its final part is completed from the germline J gene. The chain is built from TRBV16 and TRBJ2-2; 10 bases agree with TRBD2. V trimming: 3 bases; J trimming: 6 bases; junction bases outside the gene matches: 4. This CDR3 spans 15 amino acids. CDR1 is SGHSA, CDR2 FRNQAP, per germline. The sequenced CDR3 bases are TGTGCAAGCAGCTTCCTGGGGGGGCGCCCCGGGCAGCTCTAC. This translates into CASSFLGGRPGQLY. The full-length CDR3 reads as CASSFLGGRPGQLYF. The entire variable domain, with the rest obtained from reference TRBV16 and TRBJ2-2, is as follows: NAGVIQTPRHKVTGKGQEATLWCEPISGHSAVFWYRQTIVQGLEFLTYFRNQAPIDDSGMPKERFSAQMPNQSHSTLKIQSTQPQDSAVYLCASSFLGGRPGQLYFGEGSKLTVL.

Remarks on this clone: Here the gene names and germline are mouse. CDR3 DNA, as far as it was read: TGTGCCAGCACCCGACCGGGACAGGGGAACACAGAAGTCTTC. Protein sequence: CASTRPGQGNTEVF. The entire CDR3 protein is CASTRPGQGNTEVFF. V and J are TRBV26 and TRBJ1-1; TRBD1 matches 9 bases. Coverage ceases 1 residue before the CDR3 finishes, and the germline J gene fills in the end. This CDR3 region has 15 residues. The trim removed 7 bases at V and 1 base at J, leaving 7 bases unmatched. Germline loops: CDR1 KGHPV, CDR2 FQNQEV (reference sequence).

A note on this clone: The germline and genes are mouse ones. Coverage ceases 1 residue before the CDR3 finishes, and the germline J gene fills in the end. The chain recombines TRBV12-2 with TRBJ2-5; 12 nucleotides match TRBD2. Per germline, CDR1 SGHLS and CDR2 HYDKME. The CDR3 length is 13 residues. Unmatched junction bases numbered 1, after V lost 2 bases and J lost 8 bases. CDR3 residues: CASSRDWGATQYF. CDR3 DNA (partial): TGTGCCAGCTCTCGGGACTGGGGGGCCACCCAGTAC.

About this clone: Mouse gene names and germline throughout. The read comes to an end 1 residue before the CDR3 does, leaving the germline J gene to fill in the end. V gene TRBV13-2 combines with J gene TRBJ2-2, with 11 positions matching TRBD1. J was trimmed by 7 bases and V by 6 bases; bases with no gene match: 8. Germline V gene data show CDR1 as NNHNN and CDR2 as SYGAGS (reference sequence). CDR3 size: 15 residues. CDR3 sequence reads: CASALDRGRGGQLYF. The sequenced CDR3 bases are TGTGCCAGCGCCCTGGACAGGGGGCGCGGCGGGCAGCTCTAC.

This clone ranks as medium-sized. Germline and genes here are mouse. The CDR3 end falls 1 residue outside the read, so it is completed with the germline J gene. J is TRBJ2-7 and V is TRBV4, with 13 bases that match TRBD2. This CDR3 has 14 residues. The V gene's germline CDR1 is LGHDT and CDR2 YNNKQL (reference sequence). V shed 5 bases, J shed 3 bases, and the junction held 1 base outside the gene matches. The CDR3 bases that were read are TGTGCCAGCAGCGGGGACTGGGGGGGCTATGAACAGTAC. Protein product: CASSGDWGGYEQY. The whole CDR3 is CASSGDWGGYEQYF.

Concerning this clone: Gene labels here are mouse ones. The read comes to an end 1 residue before the CDR3 does, leaving the germline J gene to fill in the end. The chain combines TRBV5 with TRBJ1-2, with D possibly being TRBD1 (6 bases). The CDR3 contains 15 residues. V was clipped by 0 bases and J by 6 bases, with 14 bases between them. Germline values: CDR1 LGHNA, CDR2 YNLKQL (reference sequence). The chain's CDR3 is CASSQDMGGAADYTF. The DNA read from the CDR3 is TGTGCCAGCAGCCAAGATATGGGGGGCGCGGCCGACTACACC.

Concerning this clone: The gene names given are mouse names. The read comes to an end 1 residue before the CDR3 does, leaving the germline J gene to fill in the end. The rearrangement links TRBV20 to TRBJ1-4; D not resolved. From germline, CDR1 is GFQATS and CDR2 STVNSAI. The CDR3 loop spans 12 amino acids. V lost 2 bases to trimming and J lost 6 bases, with 7 bases between them. The CDR3 loop reads CGARTGDERLFF. The part of the CDR3 DNA that was read is TGTGGTGCTAGGACCGGGGACGAAAGATTATTT.

In the case of this clone: Genes and germline are mouse. The read ends 1 residue early relative to the CDR3; the germline J gene fills the gap. The V gene is TRBV24, the J gene TRBJ2-7, with 9 bases matching TRBD1. This CDR3 is 13 amino acids long. After removal of 2 bases from V and 9 bases from J, the junction contained 5 bases not matched to a gene. Germline CDR1 and CDR2: KGHTA and FRNEEI. Incomplete CDR3 DNA: TGTGCCAGCAGTCTGGATGGGGGACAGGGACAGTAC. It is translated as CASSLDGGQGQY. The entire CDR3 is CASSLDGGQGQYF.

Within the sample, this clone is medium-sized. Gene names and germline match the mouse. The read gets to within 1 residue of the CDR3 end, and the germline J gene fills in the rest. V usage is TRBV19 and J usage is TRBJ2-7; perhaps TRBD1 as D (6 bases). The CDR3 totals 14 residues. V lost 4 bases, J lost 1 base, and 12 bases lay in between. Germline V gene data show CDR1 as FNHDT and CDR2 as SITEND (reference sequence). The CDR3 protein is CASSPGTRSYEQYF. The sequenced part of the CDR3 DNA is TGTGCCAGCAGTCCCGGGACAAGATCCTATGAACAGTAC.

For this clone: Genes here carry mouse names. The observed sequence ends 1 residue before the CDR3 terminus, with the missing tail filled in from the germline J gene. The J gene is TRBJ1-3, the V gene TRBV26; possibly TRBD1 for D (5 bases). The CDR3 is made up of 15 amino acids. Germline V gene data show CDR1 as KGHPV and CDR2 as FQNQEV (reference sequence). V dropped 3 bases and J dropped 0 bases, with 9 bases sitting between them. The CDR3 DNA, read in part, is TGTGCCAGCAGTCTAGAGGGGAATTCTGGAAATACGCTCTAT. It yields the protein CASSLEGNSGNTLY. The full CDR3 protein reads CASSLEGNSGNTLYF.

Details on this clone: Mouse names are used for the genes. The sequence runs out 1 residue before the end of the CDR3; the remainder is reconstructed from the germline J gene. This chain joins TRBV1 and TRBJ2-4; 9 positions agree with TRBD2. Germline V gene data show CDR1 as NSQYPW and CDR2 as LRSPGD (reference sequence). There are 16 residues in the CDR3. Trimming removed 1 base from V and 0 bases from J; junction bases left unmatched: 2. The sequenced part of the CDR3 DNA is TGCACCTGCAGTGCAGTCTGGGGGGGGAGTCAAAACACCTTGTAC. It encodes CTCSAVWGGSQNTLY. The full CDR3 protein reads CTCSAVWGGSQNTLYF.

The sample holds a few counts of this clone. Gene names and germline refer to mouse. The read terminates 1 residue before the CDR3 end, so the remaining end is supplied by the germline J gene. The rearrangement links TRBV23 to TRBJ2-7; the D segment call TRBD2 is taken from the table without a DNA check. The CDR3 has 14 amino acids. Germline V gives CDR1 KGHTA, CDR2 FQNQQP. The CDR3 loop is CSSSPGLGGREQYF. Incomplete CDR3 DNA: TGCTCCAGCAGTCCCGGACTGGGGGGGCGGGAACAGTAC.

Worth noting for this clone: Gene and germline names: mouse. The missing CDR3 end, 1 residue past where the read stops, is filled in from the germline J gene. The chain links TRBV1 to TRBJ2-1, with TRBD1 identical over 8 bases. From germline, CDR1 is NSQYPW and CDR2 LRSPGD (reference sequence). J was trimmed by 1 base and V by 1 base; bases with no gene match: 3. This CDR3 is built from 16 residues. CDR3 DNA, as far as it was read: TGCACCTGCAGTGCAGCCCGGGACAGGAACTATGCTGAGCAGTTC. It codes for CTCSAARDRNYAEQF. The whole CDR3 protein is CTCSAARDRNYAEQFF.

This clone was detected only a few times. These gene names are mouse names. From the germline J gene comes the end of the CDR3, since the read stops 1 residue before it. The V gene is TRBV26, the J gene TRBJ2-2; D gene unclear. V lost 3 bases, J lost 1 base, and 6 bases lay in between. The germline gives CDR1 KGHPV, CDR2 FQNQEV (reference sequence). The CDR3 is 14 amino acids. This CDR3 reads CASSLTENTGQLYF. Incomplete CDR3 DNA: TGTGCCAGCAGTCTTACGGAAAACACCGGGCAGCTCTAC. Combining the CDR3 with reference TRBV26 and TRBJ2-2 gives the whole variable domain NSKVIQTPRYLVKGQGQKAKMRCIPEKGHPVVFWYQQNKNNEFKFLINFQNQEVLQQIDMTEKRFSAECPSNSPCSLEIQSSEAGDSALYLCASSLTENTGQLYFGEGSKLTVL.

About this clone: Gene names are mouse gene names. The read is 1 residue too short to cover the CDR3 end, so that end is filled in from the germline J gene. The chain has TRBV13-2 and TRBJ1-4; 9 bases map to TRBD1. Germline lookup yields CDR1 NNHNN and CDR2 SYGAGS (reference sequence). The CDR3 runs to 16 residues. J was trimmed by 3 bases and V by 3 bases; bases with no gene match: 6. CDR3 protein: CASGVGTGRANERLFF. Incomplete CDR3 DNA: TGTGCCAGCGGTGTCGGGACAGGGAGAGCCAACGAAAGATTATTT.

A remark on this clone: Mouse names are used for the genes. The CDR3 bases that were read are TGTGCCAGCAGCCCCCAGGGGACAGAAGTCTTC. Translated, it gives CASSPQGTEVF. The full CDR3 protein reads CASSPQGTEVFF. The chain has TRBV2 and TRBJ1-1; tentative D call: TRBD1 (6 bases). The read comes to an end 1 residue before the CDR3 does, leaving the germline J gene to fill in the end. The CDR3 contains 12 residues. V lost 4 bases and J lost 5, with 8 bases in between. Germline V gene lookup returns CDR1 LGHNA and CDR2 YSYQKL. Full variable domain (remainder filled in from reference TRBV2 and TRBJ1-1): DPKIIQKPKYLVAVTGSEKILICEQYLGHNAMYWYRQSAKKPLEFMFSYSYQKLMDNQTASSRFQPQSSKKNHLDLQITALKPDDSATYFCASSPQGTEVFFGKGTRLTVV.

Worth noting for this clone: Any gene name here is a mouse gene name. Read coverage stops 1 residue before the CDR3 terminus; the germline J gene supplies the remainder. The chain couples TRBV19 to TRBJ2-4; D is tentatively TRBD1 or TRBD2 (6 bases each). The CDR3 covers 14 residues. V was clipped by 0 bases and J by 3 bases, with 8 bases between them. Per germline, CDR1 FNHDT and CDR2 SITEND (reference sequence). CDR3 bases read: TGTGCCAGCAGTATAGGGGGGCGGCAAAACACCTTGTAC. It encodes CASSIGGRQNTLY. The CDR3 in full is CASSIGGRQNTLYF.